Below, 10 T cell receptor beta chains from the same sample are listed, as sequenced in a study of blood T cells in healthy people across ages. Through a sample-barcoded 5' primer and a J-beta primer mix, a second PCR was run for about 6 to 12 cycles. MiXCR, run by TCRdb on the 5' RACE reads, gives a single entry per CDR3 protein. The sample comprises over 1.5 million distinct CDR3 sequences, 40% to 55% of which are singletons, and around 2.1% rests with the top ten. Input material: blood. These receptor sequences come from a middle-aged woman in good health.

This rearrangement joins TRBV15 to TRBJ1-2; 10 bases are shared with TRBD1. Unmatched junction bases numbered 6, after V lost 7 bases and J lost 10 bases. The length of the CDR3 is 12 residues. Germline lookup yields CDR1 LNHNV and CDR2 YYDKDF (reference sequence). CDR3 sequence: CATTGTGDDYTF. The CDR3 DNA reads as TGTGCCACCACCGGGACAGGGGATGACTACACCTTC.

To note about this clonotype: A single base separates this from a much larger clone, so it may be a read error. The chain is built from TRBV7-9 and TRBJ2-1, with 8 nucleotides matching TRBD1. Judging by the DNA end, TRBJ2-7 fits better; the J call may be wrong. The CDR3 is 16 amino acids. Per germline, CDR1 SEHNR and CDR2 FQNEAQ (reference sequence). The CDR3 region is CASSLTGGSSYNEQYF. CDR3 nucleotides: TGTGCCAGCAGCTTAACAGGGGGGAGCTCCTACAATGAGCAGTACTTC.

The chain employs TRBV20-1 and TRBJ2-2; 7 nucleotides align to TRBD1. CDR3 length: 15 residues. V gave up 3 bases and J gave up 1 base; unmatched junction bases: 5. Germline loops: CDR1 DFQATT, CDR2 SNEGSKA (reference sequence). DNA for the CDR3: TGCAGTGCTAGGGGGGACAGAAGGAACACCGGGGAGCTGTTTTTT. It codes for CSARGDRRNTGELFF.

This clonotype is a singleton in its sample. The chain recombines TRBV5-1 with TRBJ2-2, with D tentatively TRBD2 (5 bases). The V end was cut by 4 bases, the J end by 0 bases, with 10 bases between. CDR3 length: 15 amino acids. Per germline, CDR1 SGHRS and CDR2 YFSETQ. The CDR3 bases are TGCGCCAGCAGCCATGACGGGACGAACACCGGGGAGCTGTTTTTT. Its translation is CASSHDGTNTGELFF.

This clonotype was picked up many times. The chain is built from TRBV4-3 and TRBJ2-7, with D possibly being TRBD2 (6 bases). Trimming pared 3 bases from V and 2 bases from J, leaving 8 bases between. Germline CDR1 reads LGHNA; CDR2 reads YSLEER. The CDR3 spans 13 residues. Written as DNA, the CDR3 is TGCGCCAGCAGCCAGGGGAGGACCTACGAGCAGTACTTC. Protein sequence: CASSQGRTYEQYF.

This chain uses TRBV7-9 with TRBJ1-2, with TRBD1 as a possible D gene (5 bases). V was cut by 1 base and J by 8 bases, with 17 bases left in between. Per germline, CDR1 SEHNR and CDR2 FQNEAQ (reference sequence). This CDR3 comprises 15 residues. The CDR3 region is CASSLELGLGRGYTF. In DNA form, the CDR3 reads TGTGCCAGCAGCTTAGAATTGGGACTGGGAAGAGGCTACACCTTC.

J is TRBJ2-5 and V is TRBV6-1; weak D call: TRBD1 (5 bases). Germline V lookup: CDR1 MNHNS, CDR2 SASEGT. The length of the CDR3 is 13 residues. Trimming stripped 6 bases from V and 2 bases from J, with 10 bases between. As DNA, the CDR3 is TGTGCCAGCAGCGGACAAGCTCAAGAGACCCAGTACTTC. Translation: CASSGQAQETQYF.

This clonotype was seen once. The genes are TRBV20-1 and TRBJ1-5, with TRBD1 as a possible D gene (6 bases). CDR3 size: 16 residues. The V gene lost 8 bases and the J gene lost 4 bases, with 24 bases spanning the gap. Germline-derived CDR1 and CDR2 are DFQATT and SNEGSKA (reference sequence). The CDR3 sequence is CSTIGGVGPINQPQHF. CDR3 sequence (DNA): TGCAGTACAATAGGGGGGGTAGGGCCAATAAATCAGCCCCAGCATTTT.

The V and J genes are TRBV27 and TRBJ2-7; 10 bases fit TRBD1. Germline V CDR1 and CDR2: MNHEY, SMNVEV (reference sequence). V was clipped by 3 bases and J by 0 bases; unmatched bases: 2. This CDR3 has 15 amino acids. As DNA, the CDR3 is TGTGCCAGCAGTTTGACAGGGGGCCACTCCTACGAGCAGTACTTC. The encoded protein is CASSLTGGHSYEQYF.

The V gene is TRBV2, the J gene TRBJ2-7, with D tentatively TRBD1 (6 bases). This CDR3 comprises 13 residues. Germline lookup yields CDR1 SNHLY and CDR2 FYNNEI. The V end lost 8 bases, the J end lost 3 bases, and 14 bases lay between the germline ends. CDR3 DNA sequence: TGTGCCAGCTCCGGGACAAGAGGCTACGAGCAGTACTTC. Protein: CASSGTRGYEQYF.